This TCR beta chain was recovered during a study of PD-L1 blockade in urothelial cancer. Profiled with immunoSEQ multiplex PCR; TCRdb holds only in-frame clones, not every one. Among about 84,000 clones listed, roughly 80% were seen once. Germline CDR1 SQVTM, CDR2 ANQGSEA. The length of the CDR3 is 13 residues. V was clipped by 7 bases and J by 2 bases, with 14 bases between them. The TCR was taken from a man aged 70 or older with urothelial cancer. The chain has TRBV29-1 and TRBJ1-1, with a tentative D call TRBD1 (5 bases). The starting material was PBMCs, obtained around atezolizumab (anti-PD-L1) treatment. CDR3 bases: TGCAGCGCTTCGCGGGGGAGAAACACTGAAGCTTTCTTT. Translation gives CSASRGRNTEAFF.